A selection of T cell receptor beta chains follows, all from one sample in a study of T cell responses to AZD1222 COVID-19 vaccine. This table comes from immunoSEQ multiplex PCR, and its TCRdb copy is limited to in-frame clones, with some not included. This table has 140,000 to 150,000 clones, roughly 89% appearing once. Sequences were derived from peripheral blood, sampled 28 days after the second dose of the MenACWY control vaccine. Receptors were obtained from an adult who received the MenACWY meningococcal vaccine as a control. CDR3s include the opening cysteine and the closing phenylalanine or tryptophan. Fields, in order: V gene, D gene, clone size, J gene, CDR3 protein, CDR3 DNA. A D gene is named only where the DNA matches it firmly. Clone size is not always given. Where it is, it says once, few, many or a class for expanded clones.

V: TRBV6-5
D: NA
size: NA
J: TRBJ2-7
CDR3: CASSSLSGGSYEQYF
DNA: TGTGCCAGCAGTTCACTAAGCGGTGGCTCCTACGAGCAGTACTTC

V: TRBV19
D: NA
size: NA
J: TRBJ1-4
CDR3: CASSIEGAAGPHNEKLFF
DNA: TGTGCCAGTAGTATAGAGGGCGCAGCCGGGCCTCATAATGAAAAACTGTTTTTT

V: TRBV19
D: TRBD2
size: NA
J: TRBJ2-3
CDR3: CASSIGSSGNTDTQYF
DNA: TGTGCCAGTAGTATCGGGTCTAGCGGGAACACAGATACGCAGTATTTT

V: TRBV6-5
D: TRBD1
size: NA
J: TRBJ1-2
CDR3: CRGVGYPTGYTF
DNA: TGCAGGGGGGTAGGGTACCCCACTGGCTACACCTTC

V: TRBV7-9
D: NA
size: NA
J: TRBJ1-1
CDR3: CASSLAPGTAEAFF
DNA: TGTGCCAGCAGCTTAGCGCCAGGGACCGCTGAAGCTTTCTTT

V: TRBV4-3
D: NA
size: NA
J: TRBJ2-7
CDR3: CASSQRLQTEQYF
DNA: TGCGCCAGCAGCCAACGCTTACAGACCGAGCAGTACTTC

V: TRBV6-1
D: NA
size: NA
J: TRBJ2-1
CDR3: CASSDLMQGTGRNNEQFF
DNA: TGTGCCAGCAGTGATCTTATGCAGGGGACCGGACGTAACAATGAGCAGTTCTTC

V: TRBV2
D: TRBD2
size: NA
J: TRBJ2-3
CDR3: CASSEPLAGGPLTDTQYF
DNA: TGTGCCAGCAGTGAACCCCTAGCGGGGGGGCCCTTGACAGATACGCAGTATTTT

V: TRBV6-5
D: NA
size: NA
J: TRBJ2-7
CDR3: CASSYSGQDLYEQYF
DNA: TGTGCCAGCAGTTACTCGGGGCAGGATCTCTACGAGCAGTACTTC

V: TRBV6-6
D: TRBD1
size: NA
J: TRBJ2-2
CDR3: CASNWGTGNTGELFF
DNA: TGTGCCAGCAACTGGGGGACAGGGAACACCGGGGAGCTGTTTTTT

V: TRBV3-1/TRBV3-2
D: NA
size: NA
J: TRBJ2-2
CDR3: CASTPMMGANTGELFF
DNA: TGTGCCAGCACCCCCATGATGGGAGCGAACACCGGGGAGCTGTTTTTT

V: TRBV7-2
D: NA
size: NA
J: TRBJ2-5
CDR3: CASSLEEISETQYF
DNA: TGTGCCAGCAGCTTAGAAGAGATATCGGAGACCCAGTACTTC

V: TRBV19
D: TRBD1
size: NA
J: TRBJ2-3
CDR3: CASTKQGAGTDTQYF
DNA: TGTGCCAGTACCAAACAGGGGGCTGGCACAGATACGCAGTATTTT

V: TRBV7-2
D: TRBD1
size: NA
J: TRBJ1-2
CDR3: CASSLGQGGYGYTF
DNA: TGTGCCAGCAGCTTGGGACAGGGAGGCTATGGCTACACCTTC

V: TRBV19
D: NA
size: NA
J: TRBJ2-1
CDR3: CASSTPHNEQFF
DNA: TGTGCCAGTAGTACCCCTCACAATGAGCAGTTCTTC

V: TRBV7-9
D: TRBD2
size: NA
J: TRBJ2-7
CDR3: CASSEAGLVYEQYF
DNA: TGTGCCAGCAGCGAAGCGGGACTAGTGTACGAGCAGTACTTC

V: TRBV18
D: NA
size: NA
J: TRBJ1-2
CDR3: CASSQGQSGYTF
DNA: TGTGCCAGCTCACAAGGACAATCTGGCTACACCTTC

V: TRBV19
D: NA
size: NA
J: TRBJ1-1
CDR3: CASSMEVNTEAFF
DNA: TGTGCCAGTAGTATGGAGGTGAACACTGAAGCTTTCTTT

V: TRBV5-1
D: TRBD1
size: NA
J: TRBJ1-6
CDR3: CASSFGDRGYSPLHF
DNA: TGCGCCAGCAGCTTTGGCGACAGGGGTTATTCACCCCTCCACTTT

V: TRBV3-1/TRBV3-2
D: TRBD1
size: NA
J: TRBJ2-7
CDR3: CASSQEPRTGAYEQYF
DNA: TGTGCCAGCAGCCAAGAGCCGCGGACAGGGGCCTACGAGCAGTACTTC

V: TRBV7-8
D: NA
size: NA
J: TRBJ2-7
CDR3: CASSRPSFSEQYF
DNA: TGTGCCAGCAGCAGGCCATCCTTTAGCGAGCAGTACTTC

V: TRBV6-5
D: TRBD1
size: NA
J: TRBJ1-6
CDR3: CASSTNRGPGSPLHF
DNA: TGTGCCAGCAGTACAAACAGGGGGCCCGGTTCACCCCTCCACTTT

V: TRBV19
D: TRBD2
size: once
J: TRBJ2-7
CDR3: CASSPGLASYEQYF
DNA: TGTGCCAGTAGCCCGGGACTAGCGAGCTACGAGCAGTACTTC

V: TRBV28
D: TRBD2
size: NA
J: TRBJ2-1
CDR3: CATHPPLAGQDNEQFF
DNA: TGTGCCACCCATCCCCCACTAGCGGGACAAGACAATGAGCAGTTCTTC

V: TRBV5-6
D: NA
size: few
J: TRBJ1-2
CDR3: CASSLIQGSAGGYTF
DNA: TGTGCCAGCAGCTTAATCCAGGGTAGTGCGGGTGGCTACACCTTC

V: TRBV13
D: NA
size: NA
J: TRBJ1-6
CDR3: CASSPVGQDNSPLHF
DNA: TGTGCCAGCAGCCCCGTAGGGCAGGATAATTCACCCCTCCACTTT

V: TRBV6-5
D: TRBD1
size: NA
J: TRBJ1-6
CDR3: CASSQRDRDKLHF
DNA: TGTGCCAGCAGTCAGAGGGACAGGGACAAGCTCCACTTT

V: TRBV6-2/TRBV6-3
D: TRBD1
size: NA
J: TRBJ1-2
CDR3: CASSYGPAGTANYGYTF
DNA: TGTGCCAGCAGTTACGGCCCCGCCGGGACAGCTAACTATGGCTACACCTTC

V: TRBV6-2/TRBV6-3
D: TRBD1
size: NA
J: TRBJ2-1
CDR3: CASSYEGANNEQFF
DNA: TGTGCCAGCAGTTACGAGGGGGCCAACAATGAGCAGTTCTTC

V: TRBV7-9
D: NA
size: NA
J: TRBJ1-1
CDR3: CASSSLGTNTEAFF
DNA: TGTGCCAGCAGCTCCCTGGGCACGAACACTGAAGCTTTCTTT

V: TRBV7-9
D: TRBD1
size: NA
J: TRBJ2-1
CDR3: CASSPGTGRDNEQFF
DNA: TGTGCCAGCAGCCCCGGGACAGGCCGGGACAATGAGCAGTTCTTC

V: TRBV3-1/TRBV3-2
D: NA
size: NA
J: TRBJ2-7
CDR3: CASSQDWQGFYEQYF
DNA: TGTGCCAGCAGCCAAGATTGGCAGGGGTTCTACGAGCAGTACTTC

V: TRBV5-4
D: TRBD1
size: NA
J: TRBJ1-1
CDR3: CASSFDRGNTEAFF
DNA: TGTGCCAGCAGCTTCGACAGGGGGAACACTGAAGCTTTCTTT

V: TRBV11-2
D: TRBD2
size: NA
J: TRBJ2-7
CDR3: CASSSRLAGGREQYF
DNA: TGTGCCAGCAGCTCGAGACTAGCGGGAGGACGTGAGCAGTACTTC

V: TRBV6-5
D: NA
size: NA
J: TRBJ1-5
CDR3: CASTQGSSNQPQHF
DNA: TGTGCCAGCACTCAAGGTTCTAGCAATCAGCCCCAGCATTTT

V: TRBV7-9
D: NA
size: NA
J: TRBJ2-3
CDR3: CASGLDDTDTQYF
DNA: TGTGCCAGCGGCTTAGATGACACAGATACGCAGTATTTT

V: TRBV19
D: NA
size: NA
J: TRBJ1-2
CDR3: CASSAAGGASNYGYTF
DNA: TGTGCCAGTAGTGCCGCGGGGGGGGCCTCTAACTATGGCTACACCTTC

V: TRBV10-3
D: NA
size: NA
J: TRBJ1-1
CDR3: CAIRDGQNTEAFF
DNA: TGTGCCATCAGGGACGGACAGAACACTGAAGCTTTCTTT

V: TRBV28
D: NA
size: NA
J: TRBJ1-5
CDR3: CASRAGDYSNQPQHF
DNA: TGTGCCAGCAGAGCAGGGGATTATAGCAATCAGCCCCAGCATTTT

V: TRBV19
D: NA
size: NA
J: TRBJ2-1
CDR3: CASSMTASYNEQFF
DNA: TGTGCCAGTAGTATGACAGCCTCCTACAATGAGCAGTTCTTC

V: TRBV11-1
D: TRBD1
size: NA
J: TRBJ2-5
CDR3: CASSLETGTDSGTQYF
DNA: TGTGCCAGCAGCTTGGAAACCGGGACAGACTCCGGGACCCAGTACTTC

V: TRBV9
D: NA
size: NA
J: TRBJ2-3
CDR3: CASSSLQRDTQYF
DNA: TGTGCCAGCAGCTCACTACAGAGAGATACGCAGTATTTT

V: TRBV19
D: NA
size: NA
J: TRBJ2-7
CDR3: CASSPQGTYEQYF
DNA: TGTGCCAGTAGTCCTCAGGGCACCTACGAGCAGTACTTC

V: TRBV28
D: NA
size: NA
J: TRBJ2-2
CDR3: CASMGANTGELFF
DNA: TGTGCCAGCATGGGTGCGAACACCGGGGAGCTGTTTTTT